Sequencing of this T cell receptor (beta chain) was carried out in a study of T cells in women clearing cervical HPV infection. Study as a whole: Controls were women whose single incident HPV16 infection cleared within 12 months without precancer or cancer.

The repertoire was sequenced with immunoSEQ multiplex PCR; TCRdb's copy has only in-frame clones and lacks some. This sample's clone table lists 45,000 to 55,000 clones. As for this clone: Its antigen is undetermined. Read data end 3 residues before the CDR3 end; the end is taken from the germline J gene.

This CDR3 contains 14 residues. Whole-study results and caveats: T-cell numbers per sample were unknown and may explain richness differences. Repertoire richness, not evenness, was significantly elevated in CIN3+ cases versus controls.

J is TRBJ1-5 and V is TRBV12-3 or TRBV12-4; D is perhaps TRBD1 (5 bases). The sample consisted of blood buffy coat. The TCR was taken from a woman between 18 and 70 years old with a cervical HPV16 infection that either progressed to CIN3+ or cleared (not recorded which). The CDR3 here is CASRAGPKSRPQHF. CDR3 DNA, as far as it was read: TGTGCCAGCAGGGCAGGGCCCAAATCACGTCCC.